This TCR beta chain derives from a study of T cell repertoires and leukemia-associated antigens (dated by TCRdb to the late 2010s). Regarding the study in general: About 5.1 to 7 million read pairs and 3.3 to 5.0 million effective reads were obtained per sample, with 15 million to 20 million effective reads obtained overall. In vitro peptide stimulation of healthy T cells was used with the aim of identifying the antigen recognized by a TCR Vbeta21 clone previously found in CML patients. Results and caveats for the whole study, not just this receptor: Antigen specificity and function of the expanded clones were not tested directly and required further investigation. Across the four groups, there were no significant differences in the numbers of Vbeta genes (about 60), Jbeta genes (roughly 15), VDJ rearrangements, or unique CDR3s.

Total RNA was extracted from the cultured T cells with TRIzol reagent. TCRbeta libraries were amplified from RNA by 5' rapid amplification of cDNA ends (5'RACE). Before sequencing, library concentration and integrity were assessed using Qubit, an Agilent instrument, and quantitative PCR. Qualified libraries were sequenced on Illumina HiSeq or MiSeq by a commercial service provider. In the paper's pipeline: TCR sequences in each sample were identified using MiXCR version 1.8.2. For a clone to count as qualified, its CDR3 had to be longer than four amino acids, its nucleotide length had to be in-frame, and the clone could not contain a stop codon. A read containing the complete CDR3 structure was counted as an effective read. Validation of expanded clones was performed by RT-PCR with 24 Vbeta primers, GeneScan spectratyping, and Sanger sequencing. In TCRdb, the public reads were trimmed at Q25 with fastp and aligned with MiXCR, with productive beta chains retained. CDR3 protein sequences are deduplicated, and each keeps its most common genes and DNA. None of the V and J calls come from the authors' own analysis; TCRdb made them. This sample is represented by 10,000 to 12,000 distinct CDR3 sequences; approximately 42% of them were singletons. Under 35% of the sample comes from the top ten.

Concerning this clonotype: It lacks a known antigen. The sample holds no much larger clone one base away, and base qualities are not on file.

The CDR3 has 16 amino acids, counting the end cysteine and phenylalanine. Only CDR3 DNA is held: 48 bases, read in frame from base 1. Via the germline V gene, CDR1 is MGHRA and CDR2 YSYEKL. V is reduced by 4 bases and J by 2 bases, leaving a spacing of 14 bases between them. As a first step, the CD3+ T cells were left to rest overnight in RPMI 1640 lacking fetal bovine serum, at 2.5 million cells/mL. MACS immunomagnetic beads were used, per the manufacturer's instructions, to isolate CD3+ T cells from PBMCs. The chain was built from TRBV4-1 and TRBJ2-2, and perhaps TRBD2 as D gene, on 6 matching bases. The clonotype comes from a female donor in good health. Sequenced input: CD3+ T cells sorted from blood and cultured. For the CDR3, the sequence is CASSRTTSRNTGELFF. The base sequence is TGCGCCAGCAGCCGTACCACTAGCCGTAACACCGGGGAGCTGTTTTTT.